These 19 T cell receptor beta chains were all obtained from the same sample, sequenced in a study of CD8 T cells in Susac syndrome. About 0.5 to 1 ug RNA was reverse transcribed with random hexamers. TCRdb itself ran the immunoSEQ multiplex PCR reads through MiXCR, one entry per CDR3 protein. The sample shows roughly 190,000 distinct CDR3 sequences, 85% to 95% of them seen only once. Sequenced sample: CD4+ T cells from PBMCs. The receptors here all came from a human donor in good health.

The chain recombines TRBV19 with TRBJ1-4; D remains ambiguous. The V gene lost 6 bases and the J gene lost 0 bases, with 11 bases spanning the gap. Germline CDR1 and CDR2: LNHDA and SQIVND (reference sequence). The CDR3 has 15 amino acids. The CDR3 sequence is CASRSYRSTNEKLFF. The CDR3, as DNA: TGTGCCAGTAGGTCCTACAGATCAACTAATGAAAAACTGTTTTTT. The full variable domain, completed using reference TRBV19 and TRBJ1-4, is DGGITQSPKYLFRKEGQNVTLSCEQNLNHDAMYWYRQDPGQGLRLIYYSQIVNDFQKGDIAEGYSVSREKKESFPLTVTSAQKNPTAFYLCASRSYRSTNEKLFFGSGTQLSVL.

DNA of the CDR3: TGTGCCAGCAGCCCGACAGTCTCTACTAATGAAAAACTGTTTTTT. The encoded protein is CASSPTVSTNEKLFF. This rearrangement joins TRBV7-9 to TRBJ1-4, with TRBD1 as a possible D gene (5 bases). The CDR3 runs to 15 residues. The germline V and J ends were trimmed by 5 bases and 2 bases, with 12 bases remaining between them. Germline V gene sequence: CDR1 SEHNR, CDR2 FQNEAQ (reference sequence).

The chain employs TRBV20-1 and TRBJ2-3; TRBD2 matches 7 bases. V was pared by 5 bases and J by 2 bases, with 4 bases of the junction left unmatched. Germline values: CDR1 DFQATT, CDR2 SNEGSKA (reference sequence). The CDR3 totals 13 residues. The CDR3 loop reads CSAQAGITDTQYF. Written as DNA, the CDR3 is TGCAGTGCTCAAGCGGGGATCACAGATACGCAGTATTTT.

The chain carries TRBV19 and TRBJ1-1; no reliable D call. The germline V gene has CDR1 LNHDA and CDR2 SQIVND (reference sequence). The ends were cut back, 6 bases at V and 0 bases at J, with 14 bases in the middle. This CDR3 region has 15 residues. As DNA, the CDR3 is TGTGCCAGTAGCAACGATCGGATCATGAACACTGAAGCTTTCTTT. The encoded protein is CASSNDRIMNTEAFF.

The genes are TRBV20-1 and TRBJ1-5; no firm D call. The CDR3 has 11 residues. Germline-derived CDR1 and CDR2 are DFQATT and SNEGSKA (reference sequence). Deletions cut 2 bases from V and 7 bases from J, with 6 bases between. CDR3 sequence reads: CSARIGQPQHF. CDR3 sequence (DNA): TGCAGTGCTAGAATAGGACAGCCCCAGCATTTT.

This chain uses TRBV3-1 with TRBJ1-1; D is perhaps TRBD1 (5 bases). Trimming took off 3 bases at V and 1 base at J, with 18 bases between the two ends. Per germline, CDR1 LGHDT and CDR2 YNNKEL (reference sequence). CDR3 length equals 17 residues. This chain's CDR3 is CASSHGGWDAGNTEAFF. The DNA of the CDR3 is TGTGCCAGCAGCCATGGGGGTTGGGACGCGGGGAACACTGAAGCTTTCTTT.

The chain has TRBV6-1 and TRBJ1-5; no clear D. Trimming pared 8 bases from V and 0 bases from J, leaving 20 bases between. The V gene's germline CDR1 is MNHNS and CDR2 SASEGT. The CDR3 has 17 residues. CDR3 nucleotide sequence: TGTGCCAGCGGACGCTCCCCTATAAACTATAGCAATCAGCCCCAGCATTTT. Amino acids: CASGRSPINYSNQPQHF.

The chain uses TRBV2 and TRBJ2-7, with unresolved D. The V and J ends lost 7 bases and 2 bases respectively, with 12 bases between them. The germline gives CDR1 SNHLY, CDR2 FYNNEI. The CDR3 spans 13 residues. CDR3 bases: TGTGCCAGCACCCCCGACCCAACCTACGAGCAGTACGTC. Translated, it gives CASTPDPTYEQYV.

The chain combines TRBV7-8 with TRBJ1-4; D possibly corresponds to TRBD1 (6 bases). The germline V gene encodes CDR1 SGHVS and CDR2 FQNEAQ. V was pared by 5 bases and J by 7 bases, with 20 bases between. The CDR3 length is 16 residues. The CDR3 loop is CASSTSWAQGVEKLFF. Written as DNA, the CDR3 is TGTGCCAGCAGCACTAGTTGGGCACAGGGAGTTGAAAAACTGTTTTTT.

This clonotype was seen more than once but under ten times. The chain recombines TRBV7-6 with TRBJ2-5; possibly TRBD2 for D (5 bases). Per the germline V gene, CDR1 is SGHVS and CDR2 is FNYEAQ. The CDR3 has 13 residues. V lost 2 bases to trimming and J lost 5 bases, with 9 bases between them. DNA for the CDR3: TGTGCCAGCAGCTTAACCCGAGGGGAGACCCAGTACTTC. It is translated as CASSLTRGETQYF. Supplemented by reference TRBV7-6 and TRBJ2-5, the full variable domain reads GAGVSQSPRYKVTKRGQDVALRCDPISGHVSLYWYRQALGQGPEFLTYFNYEAQQDKSGLPNDRFSAERPEGSISTLTIQRTEQRDSAMYRCASSLTRGETQYFGPGTRLLVL.

The chain uses TRBV6-2 or TRBV6-3 and TRBJ1-5; no reliable D call. The ends were cut back, 6 bases at V and 7 bases at J, with 10 bases in the middle. Germline-derived CDR1 and CDR2 are MNHEY and SVGEGT. This CDR3 is 12 amino acids long. The CDR3 sequence: CASRTVPQPQHF. The CDR3 coding sequence is TGTGCCAGCAGGACGGTCCCGCAGCCCCAGCATTTT.

This clonotype has more than one count but fewer than ten. The rearrangement joins TRBV20-1 to TRBJ2-4; D not certain. CDR1 is DFQATT and CDR2 is SNEGSKA in the germline V gene (reference sequence). V was clipped by 3 bases and J by 0 bases, with 6 bases between them. The CDR3 is 13 amino acids. This CDR3 is CSASSVAKNIQYF. The DNA for the CDR3 is TGCAGTGCTAGTTCCGTAGCCAAAAACATTCAGTACTTC.

This sequence joins TRBV29-1 and TRBJ2-2, with a tentative D call TRBD2 (5 bases). The V end lost 5 bases, the J end lost 7 bases, and 17 bases lay between the germline ends. The CDR3 totals 14 residues. CDR1 SQVTM and CDR2 ANQGSEA come from the germline V gene. CDR3 in DNA: TGCAGCGTTTCCCGGGGAGTTGGCCTCGGGGAGCTGTTTTTT. The encoded protein is CSVSRGVGLGELFF.

This clonotype occurred a few times. This sequence joins TRBV2 and TRBJ1-4; D gene ambiguous. Germline V gene sequence: CDR1 SNHLY, CDR2 FYNNEI. The CDR3 length is 10 residues. Trimming took off 9 bases at V and 6 bases at J, with 5 bases between the two ends. In DNA, the CDR3 is TGTGCCAGTTCGGATGAAAAACTGTTTTTT. Translating gives CASSDEKLFF.

The chain has TRBV7-3 and TRBJ2-1; unclear D gene. The germline V gene has CDR1 SGHTA and CDR2 FQGTGA. The CDR3 totals 15 residues. Trimming shortened V by 1 base and J by 6 bases, and 13 bases separated the two germline ends. The DNA of the CDR3 is TGTGCCAGCAGCTTAAAACTCCCCCGGGTCAATGAGCAGTTCTTC. It translates to CASSLKLPRVNEQFF. Variable domain in full (rest from reference TRBV7-3 and TRBJ2-1): GAGVSQTPSNKVTEKGKYVELRCDPISGHTALYWYRQSLGQGPEFLIYFQGTGAADDSGLPNDRFFAVRPEGSVSTLKIQRTERGDSAVYLCASSLKLPRVNEQFFGPGTRLTVL.

V gene TRBV7-2 combines with J gene TRBJ2-3; D could derive from TRBD1 or TRBD2 (7 bases each). This CDR3 spans 15 amino acids. CDR1 and CDR2 (germline): SGHTA, FQGNSA. The V end was cut by 5 bases, the J end by 5 bases, with 17 bases between. CDR3 amino acids: CASSRRGGPGDTQYF. CDR3 DNA: TGTGCCAGCAGCCGCAGGGGGGGGCCCGGAGATACGCAGTATTTT.

J is TRBJ2-2 and V is TRBV27; D remains unclear. The CDR3 runs to 13 residues. V dropped 3 bases and J dropped 7 bases, with 9 bases sitting between them. Germline V CDR1 and CDR2: MNHEY, SMNVEV (reference sequence). The CDR3 nucleotides read TGTGCCAGCAGTTTTTGGGGAAGCGGGGAGCTGTTTTTT. It yields the protein CASSFWGSGELFF.

This clonotype was seen a single time. This rearrangement joins TRBV7-3 to TRBJ2-7; 8 nucleotides match TRBD1. The CDR3 has 15 amino acids. With V trimmed by 1 base and J by 2 bases, 4 bases remained unmatched. Germline V gives CDR1 SGHTA, CDR2 FQGTGA. CDR3 protein: CASSLRGDRTYEQYF. CDR3 sequence (DNA): TGTGCCAGCAGCTTAAGAGGGGACAGGACCTACGAGCAGTACTTC.

This chain connects TRBV2 to TRBJ1-1; D gene ambiguous. The germline V and J ends were trimmed by 3 bases and 7 bases, with 9 bases remaining between them. Germline V CDR1 and CDR2: SNHLY, FYNNEI. CDR3 length: 12 residues. The CDR3 is CASSDPGDEAFF. Here the CDR3 DNA reads TGTGCCAGCAGTGATCCGGGAGATGAAGCTTTCTTT.